Detailed here is one T cell receptor beta chain. Its antigen is not identified. This sample is drawn from a study of CD8+ T cells in alopecia areata. The study's findings and limits: The study found TCR sharing across patients less clear than in mice, possibly for HLA reasons. Scalp samples also contribute reads from the resident alphabeta T cells found in normal skin. Affected scalp, especially in alopecia totalis/universalis, had a higher clonality than normal scalp did.

Germline lookup yields CDR1 SGDLS and CDR2 YYNGEE. The CDR3 runs to 13 residues. V shed 6 bases and J shed 3 bases, with 10 bases lying between them. cDNA reverse transcribed from extracted RNA served as the sequencing template. The method was immunoSEQ multiplex PCR; TCRdb's version includes in-frame clones alone and lacks a portion of them. This repertoire shows 100,000 to 150,000 clones, less than 70% found once; its top ten account for around 2.7%. Sorted populations comprised CD4+ and CD8+ T cells obtained from PBMCs. V and J are TRBV9 and TRBJ2-1; D is possibly TRBD1 or TRBD2 (5 bases each). The specimen sequenced was CD4+ T cells sorted from blood. This TCR was recovered from a human donor in good health. Here the CDR3 DNA reads TGTGCCAGCAACCCGGGGCTCTACAATGAGCAGTTCTTC. This translates into CASNPGLYNEQFF.